The 32 T cell receptor beta chains given below trace back to one sample, sequenced in a study of shared clonotypes between healthy human individuals. Measured with immunoSEQ multiplex PCR; TCRdb has only the in-frame clones, and not every one. Counted here are 800,000 to 1,200,000 clones, 75% to 85% occurring once; the ten biggest clones make up more than 0.45%. The specimen was memory CD4+ T cells from PBMCs. Described subset: CD45RA-negative fraction. These receptors were collected from a man younger than 30 in good health. Some clones in this sample may be carry-over from other donors' samples.

The chain uses TRBV2 and TRBJ1-2, with a tentative D call TRBD1 (5 bases). Trimming stripped 7 bases from V and 2 bases from J, with 14 bases between. Germline V gene sequence: CDR1 SNHLY, CDR2 FYNNEI. The CDR3 contains 14 residues. CDR3 region: CASKRLDSNYGYTF. CDR3 DNA: TGTGCCAGCAAAAGACTCGACAGCAACTATGGCTACACCTTC.

A remark on this clone: Other nucleotide sequences from this sample produce the same CDR3. The chain joins TRBV2 to TRBJ2-3; D gene uncertain. The CDR3 contains 12 residues. V dropped 2 bases and J dropped 3 bases, with 3 bases sitting between them. Germline-derived CDR1 and CDR2 are SNHLY and FYNNEI. This CDR3 is CASSETTDTQYF. CDR3 coding DNA: TGTGCCAGCAGTGAAACGACAGATACGCAGTATTTT.

The J gene is TRBJ2-5, the V gene TRBV25-1, with 12 bases fitting TRBD2. Germline V lookup: CDR1 MGHDK, CDR2 SYGVNS. V lost 4 bases to trimming and J lost 5 bases; unmatched junction nucleotides: 8. There are 16 residues in the CDR3. The DNA of the CDR3 is TGTGCCAGCAGTGTGCTAGCGGGAGGGCCGGGGGAGACCCAGTACTTC. Protein: CASSVLAGGPGETQYF.

V and J are TRBV7-2 and TRBJ2-4; 7 bases are a match to TRBD2. V was pared by 2 bases and J by 9 bases, with 7 bases of the junction left unmatched. The length of the CDR3 is 14 residues. In germline, CDR1 is SGHTA, CDR2 FQGNSA. CDR3 residues: CASSLLGEGSIQYF. The DNA of the CDR3 is TGTGCCAGCAGCTTATTGGGGGAGGGAAGCATTCAGTACTTC.

V usage is TRBV7-8 and J usage is TRBJ2-1; 11 bases are a match to TRBD2. The germline V gene has CDR1 SGHVS and CDR2 FQNEAQ. V shed 1 base, J shed 2 bases, and the junction held 1 base outside the gene matches. The CDR3 has 16 residues. CDR3 DNA: TGTGCCAGCAGCTTAGGACTAGCGGGGCCCTACAATGAGCAGTTCTTC. As protein: CASSLGLAGPYNEQFF.

The chain couples TRBV30 to TRBJ2-1; 10 nucleotides agree with TRBD2. This CDR3 spans 15 amino acids. Looked up from germline, CDR1 is GTSNPN and CDR2 is SVGIG (reference sequence). V dropped 0 bases and J dropped 3; count of bases not matched to a gene: 2. CDR3 loop: CAWSVGLADYNEQFF. The CDR3, as DNA: TGTGCCTGGAGTGTAGGACTAGCGGACTACAATGAGCAGTTCTTC.

This rearrangement joins TRBV21-1 to TRBJ1-4; TRBD1, as called in the table, went unchecked against the DNA. TRBV21-1 is shown as a pseudogene. CDR3 length: 18 amino acids. CDR3 sequence reads: CASSKNRDPAPPAEKLFF. The DNA for the CDR3 is TGTGCCAGCAGCAAGAACAGGGACCCGGCTCCGCCCGCGGAAAAACTGTTTTTT.

The rearrangement joins TRBV18 to TRBJ1-1, with D uncertain. Per the germline V gene, CDR1 is KGHSH and CDR2 is LQKENI. Trimming removed 1 base at V and 7 bases at J, with 13 bases between. The CDR3 length is 14 residues. The CDR3 loop reads CASSPLSGMSEAFF. DNA for the CDR3: TGTGCCAGCTCACCACTTAGCGGGATGAGTGAAGCTTTCTTT.

V gene TRBV28 combines with J gene TRBJ2-7; D possibly uses TRBD1 or TRBD2 (5 bases each). The CDR3 runs to 14 residues. Between the trimmed V and J ends, which lost 5 bases and 3 bases, there was a span of 14 bases. The V gene's germline CDR1 is MDHEN and CDR2 SYDVKM. This chain's CDR3 is CASSTPGRSYEQYF. CDR3 DNA: TGTGCCAGCAGTACTCCGGGACGAAGCTACGAGCAGTACTTC.

To note about this clone: Other DNA sequences of this sample code for an identical CDR3. V is TRBV29-1 and J is TRBJ2-5; possibly TRBD1 for D (6 bases). CDR1 is SQVTM and CDR2 is ANQGSEA in the germline V gene. Trimming cost V 1 base and J 2 bases, with 8 bases left between them. This CDR3 is 13 amino acids long. DNA for the CDR3: TGCAGCGTTGAAGGGACAGTACAAGAGACCCAGTACTTC. Translating it yields CSVEGTVQETQYF.

This clone was seen more than once but under ten times. The genes are TRBV28 and TRBJ1-5; 7 nucleotides agree with TRBD1. Germline CDR1 reads MDHEN; CDR2 reads SYDVKM. CDR3 size: 17 residues. Trimming cost V 5 bases and J 2 bases; bases outside gene matches: 12. As DNA, the CDR3 is TGTGCCAGCAGTGGACGCCGGGACAGTGGGGGCAATCAGCCCCAGCATTTT. Protein sequence: CASSGRRDSGGNQPQHF.

This sequence joins TRBV28 and TRBJ2-1; 12 bases are a match to TRBD1. Germline loops: CDR1 MDHEN, CDR2 SYDVKM. The trim removed 6 bases at V and 8 bases at J, leaving 8 bases unmatched. This CDR3 contains 15 residues. CDR3 sequence: CASSSGTGGGDEQFF. The CDR3 bases are TGTGCCAGCAGCTCCGGGACAGGGGGCGGAGATGAGCAGTTCTTC.

As for this clone: Within the sample, other DNA sequences also encode this same CDR3. The V and J genes are TRBV5-4 and TRBJ2-1; D might be TRBD1 (5 bases). From germline, CDR1 is SGHNT and CDR2 YYREEE (reference sequence). V lost 2 bases, J lost 4 bases, and 7 bases lay in between. The CDR3 contains 13 residues. CDR3 nucleotides: TGTGCCAGCAGCTTCACAGGTTACAATGAGCAGTTCTTC. Translating gives CASSFTGYNEQFF.

This clone was recorded only once. This CDR3 is CASSRQGGSSYNEQFF. CDR3 nucleotide sequence: TGTGCCAGCAGCCGACAGGGCGGGAGCTCCTACAATGAGCAGTTCTTC. The chain employs TRBV7-3 and TRBJ2-1; TRBD1 or TRBD2 may be the D gene (7 bases each). The CDR3 is made up of 16 amino acids. CDR1 is SGHTA and CDR2 is FQGTGA in the germline V gene. V dropped 5 bases and J dropped 0 bases, with 14 bases sitting between them.

The chain combines TRBV5-1 with TRBJ1-3, with no clear D. Germline V gene sequence: CDR1 SGHRS, CDR2 YFSETQ. Trimming removed 5 bases at V and 1 base at J, with 7 bases between. The length of the CDR3 is 13 residues. As DNA, the CDR3 is TGCGCCAGCAGTGAGGATTCTGGAAACACCATATATTTT. Translated: CASSEDSGNTIYF.

V gene TRBV6-5 combines with J gene TRBJ1-1; 7 bases map to TRBD1. With 0 bases clipped from V and 4 bases from J, the junction kept 5 bases outside the gene matches. The germline CDR1 and CDR2 sequences are MNHEY and SVGAGI. The CDR3 is 15 residues long. The CDR3 sequence is CASSYSTGFGTEAFF. CDR3 in DNA: TGTGCCAGCAGTTACTCGACAGGGTTTGGCACTGAAGCTTTCTTT.

The gene calls are TRBV29-1 and TRBJ2-7; D is undetermined. CDR1 is SQVTM, CDR2 ANQGSEA, per germline. The CDR3 is 12 amino acids. Between the trimmed V and J ends, which lost 5 bases and 7 bases, there was a span of 15 bases. CDR3 loop: CSVTDNPVEQYF. The CDR3 DNA follows: TGCAGCGTTACCGATAACCCCGTGGAGCAGTACTTC.

The chain links TRBV4-1 to TRBJ2-7; D unresolved. The germline gives CDR1 MGHRA, CDR2 YSYEKL. There are 12 residues in the CDR3. V was clipped by 0 bases and J by 3 bases, with 3 bases between them. As DNA, the CDR3 is TGCGCCAGCAGCCAAGAACGCTACGAGCAGTACTTC. Translating it yields CASSQERYEQYF.

The chain links TRBV30 to TRBJ2-1, with D maybe TRBD2 (5 bases). The CDR3 totals 14 residues. V was shortened by 3 bases and J by 6 bases, with 15 bases between the two germline ends. CDR1 and CDR2 (germline): GTSNPN, SVGIG (reference sequence). The CDR3 sequence is CAWRAPTNVNEQFF. The CDR3 DNA reads TGTGCCTGGAGGGCCCCGACTAATGTCAATGAGCAGTTCTTC.

This clone was found once. The chain uses TRBV5-1 and TRBJ2-7; D is possibly TRBD2 (6 bases). The V end was cut by 4 bases, the J end by 5 bases, with 19 bases between. This CDR3 is 15 amino acids long. Germline CDR1 reads SGHRS; CDR2 reads YFSETQ. CDR3 sequence (DNA): TGCGCCAGCAGCAAAGGGACTGACGCGGGGCACGAGCAGTACTTC. As protein: CASSKGTDAGHEQYF.

This clone was observed a few times. V and J are TRBV11-1 and TRBJ1-3; no firm D call. CDR3 length: 15 amino acids. Germline CDR1 reads SGHAT; CDR2 reads FQDESV (reference sequence). V gave up 3 bases and J gave up 0 bases, with 9 bases separating them. The CDR3 coding sequence is TGTGCCAGCAGCTTTTCACAGATCTCTGGAAACACCATATATTTT. Translated: CASSFSQISGNTIYF. The full variable domain, in which reference TRBV11-1 and TRBJ1-3 provide the parts outside the CDR3, is EAEVAQSPRYKITEKSQAVAFWCDPISGHATLYWYRQILGQGPELLVQFQDESVVDDSQLPKDRFSAERLKGVDSTLKIQPAELGDSAMYLCASSFSQISGNTIYFGEGSWLTVV.

CDR3 sequence reads: CASSIDQETQYF. The CDR3 region has the DNA TGTGCCAGTAGTATAGATCAGGAGACCCAGTACTTC. This rearrangement joins TRBV19 to TRBJ2-5; D unresolved. V lost 0 bases and J lost 5, with 4 bases in between. The germline gives CDR1 LNHDA, CDR2 SQIVND (reference sequence). CDR3 size: 12 residues.

The V call is TRBV5-4, the J call TRBJ1-4; weak D call: TRBD1 (5 bases). Trimming pared 4 bases from V and 4 bases from J, leaving 11 bases between. Germline CDR1 and CDR2: SGHNT and YYREEE (reference sequence). The CDR3 runs 14 residues. CDR3: CASSLGRINEKLFF. The DNA of the CDR3 is TGTGCCAGCAGCCTGGGACGGATTAATGAAAAACTGTTTTTT.

J is TRBJ2-1 and V is TRBV5-1; D is perhaps TRBD1 (5 bases). The CDR3 totals 14 residues. The V end was cut by 5 bases, the J end by 4 bases, with 13 bases between. Germline CDR1 reads SGHRS; CDR2 reads YFSETQ. In nucleotides, the CDR3 is TGCGCCAGCAGTTCCGACAGATCATACAATGAGCAGTTCTTC. Its protein is CASSSDRSYNEQFF.

This clone was counted only a few times. The gene calls are TRBV5-1 and TRBJ2-5; 9 bases fit TRBD1. Unmatched junction bases numbered 21, after V lost 2 bases and J lost 4 bases. In germline, CDR1 is SGHRS, CDR2 YFSETQ. The CDR3 is 20 residues long. CDR3 sequence: CASSFPPLRTGDSVGETQYF. The CDR3 bases are TGCGCCAGCAGCTTCCCCCCACTCCGGACAGGGGATTCGGTTGGAGAGACCCAGTACTTC.

The chain links TRBV7-2 to TRBJ2-5; no clear D gene. Germline-derived CDR1 and CDR2 are SGHTA and FQGNSA. CDR3 length: 15 amino acids. Trimming removed 0 bases from V and 2 bases from J, with 10 bases in between. DNA for the CDR3: TGTGCCAGCAGCTTAGCACGCCTGAGACAAGAGACCCAGTACTTC. It codes for CASSLARLRQETQYF.

Of note for this clone: In the same sample, other DNA sequences code for this CDR3. The V and J genes are TRBV2 and TRBJ1-1; no reliable D call. Between the trimmed V and J ends, which lost 1 base and 4 bases, there was a span of 7 bases. Germline loops: CDR1 SNHLY, CDR2 FYNNEI. The CDR3 loop spans 13 amino acids. CDR3 in DNA: TGTGCCAGCAGTGAAGAGGGAGGCACTGAAGCTTTCTTT. It codes for CASSEEGGTEAFF.

The chain is built from TRBV5-6 and TRBJ2-7; TRBD1 matches 7 bases. The V gene's germline CDR1 is SGHDT and CDR2 YYEEEE. The CDR3 totals 14 residues. Trimming removed 4 bases from V and 6 bases from J; junction bases left unmatched: 10. CDR3 residues: CASSLTGSVLEQYF. As DNA, the CDR3 is TGTGCCAGCAGCCTGACAGGGTCAGTGCTCGAGCAGTACTTC. Variable domain in full (rest from reference TRBV5-6 and TRBJ2-7): DAGVTQSPTHLIKTRGQQVTLRCSPKSGHDTVSWYQQALGQGPQFIFQYYEEEERQRGNFPDRFSGHQFPNYSSELNVNALLLGDSALYLCASSLTGSVLEQYFGPGTRLTVT.

This chain links TRBV6-6 with TRBJ1-2; D is perhaps TRBD1 (5 bases). Germline values: CDR1 MNHNY, CDR2 SVGAGI (reference sequence). The CDR3 is 15 amino acids. V dropped 5 bases and J dropped 3 bases, with 16 bases sitting between them. DNA for the CDR3: TGTGCCAGCAGTGGTAGGGGAGGGTGGGACTATGGCTACACCTTC. This translates into CASSGRGGWDYGYTF.

The CDR3 coding sequence is TGTGCCAGCAGTCCCGACAGGGCTAATGAAAAACTGTTTTTT. Amino acid sequence: CASSPDRANEKLFF. The chain recombines TRBV6-5 with TRBJ1-4; 7 bases align to TRBD1. Germline V gene lookup returns CDR1 MNHEY and CDR2 SVGAGI. The V gene end was trimmed by 5 bases and the J gene end by 3 bases; junction bases not matched to a gene: 3. This CDR3 is built from 14 residues.

A few counts support this clone. CDR3 sequence: CASSPRNSGQQPQHF. Written as DNA, the CDR3 is TGCGCCAGCAGCCCCCGAAACTCAGGACAGCAGCCCCAGCATTTT. The V and J genes are TRBV4-1 and TRBJ1-5; weak D call: TRBD1 (6 bases). The germline V gene has CDR1 MGHRA and CDR2 YSYEKL. The V end was cut by 4 bases, the J end by 7 bases, with 17 bases between. This CDR3 is 15 amino acids long.

The chain joins TRBV28 to TRBJ2-7; D gene unclear. The J call may be in error: the DNA end matches TRBJ2-1 better. This CDR3 has 11 amino acids. Germline CDR1 MDHEN, CDR2 SYDVKM. In nucleotides, the CDR3 is TGTGCCAGCAGTCTCCAGAATGAGCAGTTCTTC. Translated: CASSLQNEQFF.